This TCR beta chain was identified in a study of shared clonotypes between healthy human individuals. Clones were read by immunoSEQ multiplex PCR, and TCRdb kept only the in-frame ones, dropping some. The table has about 980,000 clones, around three quarters seen once; the top ten hold about 1.5%. The sample holds one count of this clone. Sequencing input: memory CD4+ T cells sorted from blood. Subset described: CD45RA-negative fraction. The sequence was collected from a man younger than 30 in good health.

CDR3 sequence (DNA): TGTGCCAGCAGCGTAGACCCCGGAGGATCACCCCTCCACTTT. Translation gives CASSVDPGGSPLHF. The chain combines TRBV9 with TRBJ1-6; the D is unclear. Deletions cut 0 bases from V and 10 bases from J, with 11 bases between. Germline loops: CDR1 SGDLS, CDR2 YYNGEE. This CDR3 is 14 amino acids long.